This TCR beta chain is drawn from a study of cytomegalovirus exposure and HLA in healthy donors. Study-wide results and limits: Later analysis identified a missense DCLRE1C variant that was linked to TCR beta V- and J-gene trimming.

Notes on this clone: Its antigen is unknown.

CDR3 size: 16 residues. The V gene end was trimmed by 1 base and the J gene end by 0 bases; junction bases not matched to a gene: 4. Germline V lookup: CDR1 SGHVS, CDR2 FNYEAQ. PCR involved 60 Vbeta and 13 Jbeta primers. Repertoires were generated with immunoSEQ multiplex PCR, while TCRdb's copy carries only in-frame clones and drops some. The table lists about 140,000 clones, approximately 80% of them singletons. The gene calls are TRBV7-6 and TRBJ2-3; 7 positions agree with TRBD2. The receptor was derived from a male donor in good health and CMV-seronegative. The specimen was PBMCs. CDR3 in amino acids: CASSLVAGGSTDTQYF. The CDR3 coding sequence is TGTGCCAGCAGCTTAGTTGCCGGGGGGAGCACAGATACGCAGTATTTT.